The subject of this entry is one TCR beta chain. Its antigen remains undetermined. One base away there is no much larger clone; base qualities are not given. The CDR3 measures 14 amino acids from cysteine to phenylalanine. Only the CDR3 portion is preserved as DNA: 42 bases, with reading frame beginning at the first base. Sequences MNHNY (CDR1) and SVGAGI (CDR2) are obtained from the germline V gene (reference sequence). V is clipped by 2 bases and J by 6 bases, and the sequence between their germline boundaries is 14 bases long. The entry originates in a study of T cell responses to AZD1222 COVID-19 vaccine (dated by TCRdb to the early 2020s). Regarding the study in general: TCR sequencing was performed for roughly 250 trial participants, of whom around 210 were given two doses of AZD1222 and around 25 were given two doses of MenACWY control vaccine. Trial participants were enrolled by age into 18-55, 56-69 and 70-plus year subgroups, with approximately 150, 30 and 60 TCR-sequenced participants respectively.

This sample's time point label indicates: about 28 days (+/-7) after the second vaccine dose. Because spike-specific TCR depth and breadth did not differ between the two schedules, AZD1222 recipients who got a second dose at roughly 4 weeks were pooled with those who got a second dose at roughly 12 weeks. Vaccinee samples came from UK trials COV001 and COV002, including a single-blind randomized controlled phase 2/3 trial of AZD1222 (ChAdOx1 nCoV-19) in healthy adults. For TCRbeta chain sequencing, PBMC samples were collected from trial participants at day 0 and at day 28 after the second dose. The CDR3 regions of human TCRbeta chains were analyzed by immunosequencing. The source study handled its data this way. TCRs in the repertoires were compared against a reference library of SARS-CoV-2-specific TCRs that had been generated with the MIRA antigen-specificity platform. Breadth was defined as the fraction of unique TCRs that were SARS-CoV-2-associated, and depth was defined as the fraction of total T cells that were SARS-CoV-2-associated. Using the MIRA data, every spike-specific TCR was mapped to the spike region that the TCR reacted to and assigned to either a CD4 or a CD8 class. Log10-transformed breadth and depth values were compared by one-way ANOVA with Sidak's multiple comparisons tests. In its TCRdb copy, this immuneACCESS table keeps in-frame sequences only and misses some clones. Where compared with another copy, unresolved V genes explain less than half of these, and the others have no known cause. The V and J calls and clone size were taken over from that table, and D and trimming were inferred from the DNA. This sample comprises under 200,000 clones, about 91% of them detected only once. The ten biggest clones cover 1.3% of the sample.

Broad study findings and their caveats: Conclusions about previously exposed vaccinees are limited, since just a handful of AZD1222 recipients were seropositive for SARS-CoV-2 at baseline. Because no day 14 peak-response samples were available, the repertoires could be characterized only after the peak T cell response. CD4 TCRs associated with the vaccine covered the entire spike protein, and the dominant responses were in regions 160-218 and 743-854. Participants were mostly white British and included more females than males, and it was suggested by the authors that clonal diversity may have been underestimated. Reportedly, close to half of the unique spike-specific TCRs recognized epitopes lying outside the regions that are mutated in the B.1.351 and B.1.1.7 variants. The 56-69-year group was small, and its depth increase did not reach significance, likely because of low power. A significant rise in spike-specific TCR breadth and depth was observed after two AZD1222 doses relative to day 0 and relative to MenACWY recipients.

The origin of this receptor is an adult who received the AZD1222 COVID-19 vaccine. The material sequenced was peripheral blood, taken 28 days after the second AZD1222 dose. The rearrangement joined TRBV6-6 to TRBJ2-7; the D region possibly corresponds to TRBD2 (6 bases align). Read as DNA, the sequence is TGTGCCAGCAGTTACGCCGGGGAGGTCCTCGAGCAGTACTTC. Its protein is CASSYAGEVLEQYF.